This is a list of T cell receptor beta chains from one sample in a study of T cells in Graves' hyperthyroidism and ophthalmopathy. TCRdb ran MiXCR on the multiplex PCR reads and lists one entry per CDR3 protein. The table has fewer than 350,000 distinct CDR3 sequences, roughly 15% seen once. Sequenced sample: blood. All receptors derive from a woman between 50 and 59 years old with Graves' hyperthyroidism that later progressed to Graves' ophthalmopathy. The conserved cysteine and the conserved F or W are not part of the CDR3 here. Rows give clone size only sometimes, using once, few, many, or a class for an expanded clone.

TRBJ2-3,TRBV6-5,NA,ASSYSVGAQGDTQY
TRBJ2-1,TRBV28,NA,ASSPPLYNEQF
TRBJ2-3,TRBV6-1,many,ASSYNRGADTQY
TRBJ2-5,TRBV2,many,ASRGTSVSWETQY
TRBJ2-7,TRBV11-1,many,ASSLAFSSYEQY
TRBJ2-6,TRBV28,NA,ASSPRTSGPSGANVLT
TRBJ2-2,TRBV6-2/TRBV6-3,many,ASTHRLAGATGELF
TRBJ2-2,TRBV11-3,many,ASSLQGRRGTGELF
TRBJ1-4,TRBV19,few,ASSVGRVEKLF
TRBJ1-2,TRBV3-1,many,ASSHGDRGNYGYT
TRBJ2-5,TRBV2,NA,ASSEGLAGGKETQY
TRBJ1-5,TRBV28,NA,ASSLPGQGDQPQH
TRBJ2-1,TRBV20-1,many,SPGGTIDEQF
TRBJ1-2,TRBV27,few,ASSFHRGRSYGYT
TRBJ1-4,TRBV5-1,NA,ASSLQGVGEKLF
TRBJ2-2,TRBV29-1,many,SALQRGKNTGELF
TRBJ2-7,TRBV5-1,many,ASTPGGPSYEQY
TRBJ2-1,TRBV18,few,ASSFLTGTGLNEQF